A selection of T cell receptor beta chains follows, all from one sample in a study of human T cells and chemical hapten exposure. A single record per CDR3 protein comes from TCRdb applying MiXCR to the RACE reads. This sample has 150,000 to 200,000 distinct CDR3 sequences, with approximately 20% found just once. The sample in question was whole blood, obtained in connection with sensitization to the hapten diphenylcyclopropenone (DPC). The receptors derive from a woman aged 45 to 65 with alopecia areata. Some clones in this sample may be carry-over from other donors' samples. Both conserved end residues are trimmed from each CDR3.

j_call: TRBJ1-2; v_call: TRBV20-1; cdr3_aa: SATGGLSYGYT
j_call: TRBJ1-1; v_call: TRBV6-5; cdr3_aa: ASSYSSFLSGSTEAF
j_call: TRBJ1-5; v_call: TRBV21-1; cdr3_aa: ASSTRTGVLNQPQH
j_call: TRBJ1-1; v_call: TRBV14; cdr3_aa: ASSQWGNTEAF
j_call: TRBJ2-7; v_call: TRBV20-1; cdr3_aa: SARPGTTPANEQY
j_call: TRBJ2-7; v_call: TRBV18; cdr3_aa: ASSSRDSYEQY
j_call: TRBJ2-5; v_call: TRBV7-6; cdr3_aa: ASSLAVGGRAQY
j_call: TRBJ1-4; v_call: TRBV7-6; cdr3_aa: ASSFERGRTNEKLF
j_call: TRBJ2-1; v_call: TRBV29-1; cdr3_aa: SVEDWGQYNEQF
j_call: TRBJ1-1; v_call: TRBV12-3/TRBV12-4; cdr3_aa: ASSFQGAEAF
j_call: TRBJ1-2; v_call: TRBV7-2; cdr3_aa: ASSLGGGGNRYGYT
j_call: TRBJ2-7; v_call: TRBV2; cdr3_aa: ASSVGLAGTTYEQY
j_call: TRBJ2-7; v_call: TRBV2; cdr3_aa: ASRPGQALKEQY
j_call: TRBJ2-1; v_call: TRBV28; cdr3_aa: ASSLHEQF
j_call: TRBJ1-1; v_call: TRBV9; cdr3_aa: ASSASTGTTEAF
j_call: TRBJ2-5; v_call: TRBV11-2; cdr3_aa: ASSPRLIDQY
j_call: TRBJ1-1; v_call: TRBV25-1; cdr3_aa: ASSSMGQTNTEAF
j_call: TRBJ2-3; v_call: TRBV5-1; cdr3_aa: ASSLGGSSGDTQY
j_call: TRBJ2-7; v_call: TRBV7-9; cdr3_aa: ASSLKDEQY
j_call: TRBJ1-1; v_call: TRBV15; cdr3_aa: ATSRDLTGGNTEAF
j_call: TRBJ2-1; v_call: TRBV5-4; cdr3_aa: ASIPRAGDSNNEQF
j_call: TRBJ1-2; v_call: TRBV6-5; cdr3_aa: ASRRSGAPDGYT
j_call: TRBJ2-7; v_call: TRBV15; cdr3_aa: ATSRDGWGLSYEQY
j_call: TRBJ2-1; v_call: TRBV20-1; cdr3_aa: TAGQGELVTRASSYNEQF
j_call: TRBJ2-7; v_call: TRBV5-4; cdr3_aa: ASSLGPGGRRSYEQY
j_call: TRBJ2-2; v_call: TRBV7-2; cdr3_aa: ASTTGPWAAGELF
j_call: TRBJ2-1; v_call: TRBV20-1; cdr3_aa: SATGLAGEQF
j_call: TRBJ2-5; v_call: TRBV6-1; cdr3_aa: AIHLSDYQETQY
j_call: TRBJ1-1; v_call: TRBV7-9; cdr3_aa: ASSLEFTGAEAF
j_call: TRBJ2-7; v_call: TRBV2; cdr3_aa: ASSEQQGSPYEQY
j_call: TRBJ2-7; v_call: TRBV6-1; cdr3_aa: ASSDGRHVSNHEQY
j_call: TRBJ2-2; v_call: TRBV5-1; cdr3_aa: ASSLGTGGRTGELF
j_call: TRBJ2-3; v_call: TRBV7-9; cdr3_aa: ASSLAGTGPAQY
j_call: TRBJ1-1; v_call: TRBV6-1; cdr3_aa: ASSFNRDLNTEAF
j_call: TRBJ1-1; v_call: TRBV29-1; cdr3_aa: SVEEGQAGGTEAF
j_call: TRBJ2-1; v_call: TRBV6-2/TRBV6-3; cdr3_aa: ASSFVAGITYNEQF
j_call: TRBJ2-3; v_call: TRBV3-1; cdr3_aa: ASSQAYRARTDTQY
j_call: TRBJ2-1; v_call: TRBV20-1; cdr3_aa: SASRSSGGYNEQF
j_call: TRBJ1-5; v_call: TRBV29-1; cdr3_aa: SVEGGVGQPQH
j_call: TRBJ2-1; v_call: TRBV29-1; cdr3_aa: SVEDVLGEQF
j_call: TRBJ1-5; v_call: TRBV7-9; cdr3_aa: ASSLGSPAGNQPQH
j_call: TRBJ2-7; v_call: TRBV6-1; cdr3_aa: ASSGGTGQEY
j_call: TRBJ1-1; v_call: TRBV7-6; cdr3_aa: ASSLRQDNTEAF
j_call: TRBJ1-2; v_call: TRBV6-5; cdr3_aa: ASSYSWGGLYT
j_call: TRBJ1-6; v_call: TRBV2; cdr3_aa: ASSLRTQNSPLH
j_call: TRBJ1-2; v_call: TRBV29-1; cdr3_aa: SVPPDGHRSNYGYT
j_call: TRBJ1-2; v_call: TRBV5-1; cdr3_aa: ASSLEAENYGYT
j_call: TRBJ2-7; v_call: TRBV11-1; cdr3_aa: ASSGQGSDEQY
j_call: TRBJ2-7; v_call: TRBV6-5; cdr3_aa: ASSPHQTSGSNEQY
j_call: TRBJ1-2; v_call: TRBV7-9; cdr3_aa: ASSLVEAGVNGYT
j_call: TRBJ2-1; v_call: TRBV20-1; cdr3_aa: SARARAVGEQF
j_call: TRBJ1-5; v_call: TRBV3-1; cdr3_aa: ASSQSGKDQPQH
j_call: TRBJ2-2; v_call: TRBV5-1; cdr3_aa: ASSWRTSGSLTGELF
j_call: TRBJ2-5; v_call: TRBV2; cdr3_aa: ASRRTGQETQY
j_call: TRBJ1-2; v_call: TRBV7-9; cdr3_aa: ASSLNTGGNYGYT
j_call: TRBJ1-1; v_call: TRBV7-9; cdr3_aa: ASSLFRQTNTEAF
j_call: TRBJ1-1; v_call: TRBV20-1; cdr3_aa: SGENRGGDQAAF
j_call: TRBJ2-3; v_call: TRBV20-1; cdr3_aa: SAGGGTSGSGDTQY
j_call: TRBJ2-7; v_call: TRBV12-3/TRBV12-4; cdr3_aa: ASSPTRNGYEQY